This T cell receptor (beta chain) is drawn from a study of response to subunit inactivated influenza vaccine. Overall study results and limits: The authors put forward the suggestion that each seasonal influenza vaccination may bring in only a limited number of new T cells.

One entry per CDR3 protein results from TCRdb running MiXCR on the RT-PCR reads. The table includes 450,000 to 600,000 distinct CDR3 sequences, 16% detected once. The CDR3 contains 16 residues. The junction had 7 bases not matched to a gene; V was cut back by 6 bases and J by 7 bases. This clonotype has only a few counts. Its antigen is unknown. The receptor comes from a man aged 50 to 69 who received an inactivated influenza vaccine. This material consisted of CD4+ T cells sorted from PBMCs, taken less than 30 months after vaccination. The rearrangement links TRBV12-3 or TRBV12-4 to TRBJ2-1; 15 bases align to TRBD2. CDR3 protein: CASSRGLAGGLNEQFF. The CDR3 bases are TGTGCCAGCAGCCGAGGACTAGCGGGAGGGTTGAATGAGCAGTTCTTC.